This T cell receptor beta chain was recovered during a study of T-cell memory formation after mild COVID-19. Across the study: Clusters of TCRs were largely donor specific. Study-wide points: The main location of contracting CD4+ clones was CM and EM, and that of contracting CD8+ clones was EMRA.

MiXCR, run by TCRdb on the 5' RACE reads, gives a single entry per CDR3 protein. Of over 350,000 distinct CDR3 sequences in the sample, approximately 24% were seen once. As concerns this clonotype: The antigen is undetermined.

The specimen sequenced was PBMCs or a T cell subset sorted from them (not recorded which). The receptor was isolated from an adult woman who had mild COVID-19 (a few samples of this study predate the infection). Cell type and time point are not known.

CDR3 region: CAWRFVGQETQYF. The CDR3, as DNA: TGTGCCTGGCGATTTGTGGGCCAAGAGACCCAGTACTTC. The rearrangement joins TRBV30 to TRBJ2-5; D gene unclear. V was pared by 5 bases and J by 1 base, with 11 bases between. The CDR3 runs 13 residues. Germline V gene lookup returns CDR1 GTSNPN and CDR2 SVGIG (reference sequence).